This T cell receptor beta chain stems from a study of blood T cell repertoires in COVID-19. Profiling relied on immunoSEQ multiplex PCR, and the TCRdb table lists in-frame clones only, not all of them. The data contain some 59,000 clones, approximately 80% of them singletons. CDR1 and CDR2 from the germline V gene are LGHDT and YNNKEL (reference sequence). The CDR3 consists of 18 residues. V was pared by 1 base and J by 1 base, with 11 bases of the junction left unmatched. The rearrangement joins TRBV3-1 (or the pseudogene TRBV3-2) to TRBJ2-5; the match to TRBD2 covers 8 bases. Sequenced input: peripheral blood. This sequence was found in a man in his thirties or forties with COVID-19, enrolled during active disease. CDR3 DNA: TGTGCCAGCAGCCAAGTTCCCTCTTCCCGGGGGGGCCAAGAGACCCAGTACTTC. Translating gives CASSQVPSSRGGQETQYF.